Listed below are T cell receptor beta chains from one sample, sequenced in a study of blood T cell repertoires in COVID-19. Using immunoSEQ multiplex PCR, the repertoire was profiled, and TCRdb retains in-frame clones only, with some absent. The sample yields 190,000 or so clones, just under 85% seen once. Sequences were obtained from peripheral blood. Receptors were obtained from a man in his sixties with COVID-19, enrolled during active disease. CDR3s include the opening cysteine and the closing phenylalanine or tryptophan. Clone size is not always given. Where it is, it says once, few, many or a class for expanded clones.

clone size: NA; V gene: TRBV28; CDR3 protein: CAGSTHPAGGGEQYF
clone size: once; V gene: TRBV30; CDR3 protein: CAWSTGRVPFNEQFF
clone size: NA; V gene: TRBV5-4; CDR3 protein: CASSKQGRGEDTQYF
clone size: NA; V gene: TRBV19; CDR3 protein: CASRDRGIGNQPQHF
clone size: NA; V gene: TRBV25-1; CDR3 protein: CASTGSDSLNEKLFF
clone size: NA; V gene: TRBV7-9; CDR3 protein: CASSSPGAEETQYF
clone size: NA; V gene: TRBV29-1; CDR3 protein: CSVVQGKGGNEQFF
clone size: once; V gene: TRBV30; CDR3 protein: CAWSWKGNYGYTF
clone size: NA; V gene: TRBV29-1; CDR3 protein: CSQGTDTQYF
clone size: few; V gene: TRBV7-9; CDR3 protein: CASAGEGSGYTF
clone size: NA; V gene: TRBV14; CDR3 protein: CASSPGYELNYGYTF
clone size: NA; V gene: TRBV19; CDR3 protein: CASSIDTRGGYTF
clone size: few; V gene: TRBV5-1; CDR3 protein: CASSPGQGAIGYTF
clone size: NA; V gene: TRBV5-6; CDR3 protein: CASSLRLTTNEKLFF
clone size: NA; V gene: TRBV5-1; CDR3 protein: CASSLGGYEETQYF
clone size: NA; V gene: TRBV2; CDR3 protein: CASMGQELTGELFF
clone size: NA; V gene: TRBV9; CDR3 protein: CASSPLPDSGNTIYF
clone size: NA; V gene: TRBV7-8; CDR3 protein: CASSFGAYSNQPQHF
clone size: NA; V gene: TRBV10-3; CDR3 protein: CAISESKDSAAKNIQYF
clone size: NA; V gene: TRBV5-4; CDR3 protein: CASSVSGSHQETQYF
clone size: once; V gene: TRBV18; CDR3 protein: CASSPDRGYGYTF
clone size: NA; V gene: TRBV24-1; CDR3 protein: CATSAGWGRESKGDTQYF
clone size: NA; V gene: TRBV9; CDR3 protein: CASSGSPVVGETQYF
clone size: NA; V gene: TRBV28; CDR3 protein: CASSFGTSGSRADTQYF
clone size: NA; V gene: TRBV10-3; CDR3 protein: CATLGTAYEQYF
clone size: NA; V gene: TRBV27; CDR3 protein: CATSLSGTGDQPQHF
clone size: NA; V gene: TRBV30; CDR3 protein: CAWSLGGVWNQPQHF
clone size: NA; V gene: TRBV7-8; CDR3 protein: CASSLADRGPGYGYTF
clone size: NA; V gene: TRBV30; CDR3 protein: CAWSRDRGGYGYTF
clone size: NA; V gene: TRBV4-3; CDR3 protein: CASSQEALYGNTIYF
clone size: NA; V gene: TRBV19; CDR3 protein: CASSPPDRINQPQHF
clone size: NA; V gene: TRBV4-3; CDR3 protein: CASSRTGNTEAFF
clone size: NA; V gene: TRBV7-8; CDR3 protein: CASSAATATNEKLFF
clone size: NA; V gene: TRBV6-6; CDR3 protein: CASSEDRAMNTEAFF
clone size: NA; V gene: TRBV19; CDR3 protein: CASIGLAGEQYF
clone size: NA; V gene: TRBV18; CDR3 protein: CASSPTGGVGYTF
clone size: NA; V gene: TRBV30; CDR3 protein: CAWSVGPGGNTEAFF
clone size: NA; V gene: TRBV28; CDR3 protein: CASSSPVSYNSPLHF
clone size: NA; V gene: TRBV10-3; CDR3 protein: CAISDLAGVYGYTF
clone size: NA; V gene: TRBV29-1; CDR3 protein: CSVDFREGRGEQFF
clone size: NA; V gene: TRBV11-2; CDR3 protein: CASSLGGTGRETQYF
clone size: NA; V gene: TRBV4-2; CDR3 protein: CASSQISDTEAFF
clone size: NA; V gene: TRBV12-3/TRBV12-4; CDR3 protein: CASSLWGGTEAFF
clone size: NA; V gene: TRBV23-1; CDR3 protein: CASHLQGTEAFF
clone size: few; V gene: TRBV28; CDR3 protein: CASSQGQGDTQPQHF
clone size: NA; V gene: TRBV11-3; CDR3 protein: CASSLDRGLSNEQFF
clone size: few; V gene: TRBV19; CDR3 protein: CASSITGRRGNQPQHF
clone size: NA; V gene: TRBV6-5; CDR3 protein: CASSRTGQSENIQYF
clone size: NA; V gene: TRBV5-1; CDR3 protein: CASNRQGPLGTEAFF
clone size: NA; V gene: TRBV29-1; CDR3 protein: CSAGDRAKDGYTF
clone size: NA; V gene: TRBV15; CDR3 protein: CATSREVTNVGEAFF
clone size: NA; V gene: TRBV19; CDR3 protein: CASSGPGGSEKGATDTQYF
clone size: NA; V gene: TRBV18; CDR3 protein: CASSPPGTLYGYTF
clone size: few; V gene: TRBV19; CDR3 protein: CASIYGQANTEAFF
clone size: NA; V gene: TRBV13; CDR3 protein: CASSREPSTDTQYF
clone size: NA; V gene: TRBV4-1; CDR3 protein: CASSPRQMNTEAFF
clone size: once; V gene: TRBV6-2/TRBV6-3; CDR3 protein: CASSYSTRVPVSPYEQYF
clone size: NA; V gene: TRBV2; CDR3 protein: CASSEARGGGNEQFF
clone size: NA; V gene: TRBV15; CDR3 protein: CATSRRQGEKLFF